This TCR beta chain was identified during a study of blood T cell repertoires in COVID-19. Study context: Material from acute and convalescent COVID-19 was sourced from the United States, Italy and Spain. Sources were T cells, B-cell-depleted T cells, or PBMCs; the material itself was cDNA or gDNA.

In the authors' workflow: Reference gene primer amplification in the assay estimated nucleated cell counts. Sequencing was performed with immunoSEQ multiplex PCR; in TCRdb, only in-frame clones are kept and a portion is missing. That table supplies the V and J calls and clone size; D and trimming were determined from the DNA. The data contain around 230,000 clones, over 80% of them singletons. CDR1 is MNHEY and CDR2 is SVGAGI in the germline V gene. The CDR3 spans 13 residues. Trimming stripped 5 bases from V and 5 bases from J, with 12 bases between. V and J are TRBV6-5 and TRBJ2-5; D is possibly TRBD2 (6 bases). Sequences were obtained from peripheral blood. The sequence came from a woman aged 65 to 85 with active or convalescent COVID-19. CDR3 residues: CASSRVAGETQYF. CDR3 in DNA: TGTGCCAGCAGTCGGGTCGCGGGGGAGACCCAGTACTTC.